This T cell receptor (beta chain) was recorded in a study of blood T cell repertoires in COVID-19. This CDR3 comprises 13 residues. Between the trimmed V and J ends, which lost 8 bases and 0 bases, there was a span of 8 bases. The germline CDR1 and CDR2 sequences are MGHDK and SYGVNS. In Cohort 3, a recovered donor had either two negative PCRs, clearance, or symptom resolution. TCRdb's copy holds only in-frame clones and misses some; the assay was immunoSEQ multiplex PCR. The sample records about 130,000 clones, around 85% being singletons. This clone occurred a few times. The chain recombines TRBV25-1 with TRBJ1-3, with D perhaps matching TRBD1 (5 bases). The receptor was isolated from a man aged 50-60 years who had recovered from COVID-19. Sequencing was done on a sample of PBMCs or T cells enriched from blood (not recorded which). The CDR3 sequence is CASAGISGNTIYF. CDR3 bases: TGTGCCAGCGCAGGGATCTCTGGAAACACCATATATTTT.